One and the same sample provided the 19 T cell receptor beta chains below, sequenced in a study of T cell responses to AZD1222 COVID-19 vaccine. Assay: immunoSEQ multiplex PCR; the TCRdb copy retains only in-frame clones and omits some. The sample lists fewer than 150,000 clones, roughly 93% occurring once. The starting material was peripheral blood, obtained on day 0 of AZD1222 vaccination. The receptors come from an adult in good health.

The chain recombines TRBV10-3 with TRBJ1-4; D may be TRBD1 (6 bases). V was clipped by 3 bases and J by 8 bases, with 10 bases between them. This CDR3 has 13 amino acids. The germline V gene encodes CDR1 ENHRY and CDR2 SYGVKD. CDR3 sequence (DNA): TGTGCCATCAGTGAACAGGGAGACGAAAAACTGTTTTTT. Its protein is CAISEQGDEKLFF.

This rearrangement joins TRBV5-1 to TRBJ1-1; a possible D gene is TRBD1 (6 bases). Germline V lookup: CDR1 SGHRS, CDR2 YFSETQ. V was cut by 0 bases and J by 4 bases, with 13 bases left in between. This CDR3 is built from 15 residues. The CDR3 DNA sequence: TGCGCCAGCAGCTTGGAAGACATAGGGGGCACTGAAGCTTTCTTT. This translates into CASSLEDIGGTEAFF.

This clone was picked up one time. CDR3 nucleotide sequence: TGTGCCAGCAGTTTAGCGGGAATCGGCACAGATACGCAGTATTTT. Translating gives CASSLAGIGTDTQYF. The chain employs TRBV28 and TRBJ2-3; TRBD2 is a possible D gene (6 bases). Per germline, CDR1 MDHEN and CDR2 SYDVKM. Trimming cost V 2 bases and J 1 base, with 10 bases left between them. There are 15 residues in the CDR3. Full variable domain (missing parts from reference TRBV28 and TRBJ2-3): DVKVTQSSRYLVKRTGEKVFLECVQDMDHENMFWYRQDPGLGLRLIYFSYDVKMKEKGDIPEGYSVSREKKERFSLILESASTNQTSMYLCASSLAGIGTDTQYFGPGTRLTVL.

CDR3 sequence: CASSLESYYSEAFF. DNA of the CDR3: TGTGCCAGCAGCTTAGAGAGTTACTATTCTGAAGCTTTCTTT. The chain is built from TRBV7-2 and TRBJ1-1; D is uncertain. This CDR3 region has 14 residues. V was cut by 1 base and J by 6 bases, with 12 bases left in between. The germline V gene encodes CDR1 SGHTA and CDR2 FQGNSA.

The V gene is TRBV10-3, the J gene TRBJ1-2; D may be TRBD1 (6 bases). The CDR3 is made up of 13 amino acids. V lost 7 bases to trimming and J lost 4 bases, with 13 bases between them. Germline CDR1 and CDR2: ENHRY and SYGVKD. CDR3 region: CAITSDSSYGYTF. The DNA of the CDR3 is TGTGCCATCACCTCGGACAGTAGCTATGGCTACACCTTC.

This rearrangement joins TRBV12-3 or TRBV12-4 to TRBJ2-7; 9 bases map to TRBD1. The CDR3 runs 13 residues. The V and J ends lost 11 bases and 3 bases, in that order; junction bases with no gene match: 8. CDR3 bases: TGTGCCGTTCAACAGGGGGCTTACTACGAGCAGTACTTC. Its translation is CAVQQGAYYEQYF.

V is TRBV3-1 (or the pseudogene TRBV3-2) and J is TRBJ1-5, with no clear D. The CDR3 contains 14 residues. Trimming removed 1 base from V and 0 bases from J, with 4 bases in between. The V gene's germline CDR1 is LGHDT and CDR2 YNNKEL (reference sequence). CDR3 loop: CASSQGNSNQPQHF. Written as DNA, the CDR3 is TGTGCCAGCAGCCAAGGGAATAGCAATCAGCCCCAGCATTTT.

The chain combines TRBV28 with TRBJ1-3; D is perhaps TRBD1 (5 bases). Germline CDR1 reads MDHEN; CDR2 reads SYDVKM. The V end was cut by 7 bases, the J end by 2 bases, with 9 bases between. This CDR3 is built from 13 residues. The CDR3 bases are TGTGCCAGCATTGAGGGACCTGGAAACACCATATATTTT. This sequence encodes CASIEGPGNTIYF.

The chain couples TRBV19 to TRBJ2-5, with a tentative D call TRBD1 (5 bases). The germline V gene encodes CDR1 LNHDA and CDR2 SQIVND (reference sequence). The V end was cut by 4 bases, the J end by 4 bases, with 10 bases between. The CDR3 spans 13 residues. CDR3 DNA: TGTGCCAGTAGTAAGGGGTCGGGAGAGACCCAGTACTTC. Its translation is CASSKGSGETQYF.

This chain connects TRBV28 to TRBJ2-1; a possible D gene is TRBD1 (6 bases). V was shortened by 5 bases and J by 5 bases, with 19 bases between the two germline ends. The CDR3 spans 16 residues. Germline V gene sequence: CDR1 MDHEN, CDR2 SYDVKM. CDR3 sequence: CASSTYRALRDNEQFF. For the CDR3, the DNA is TGTGCCAGCAGTACCTACAGGGCCCTTAGGGACAATGAGCAGTTCTTC.

The gene calls are TRBV7-9 and TRBJ2-2; D unresolved. V lost 1 base, J lost 6 bases, and 12 bases lay in between. The CDR3 length is 15 residues. Germline CDR1 reads SEHNR; CDR2 reads FQNEAQ (reference sequence). The CDR3 nucleotides are TGTGCCAGCAGCTTAGTGTTTTTATTGGCCGGGGAGCTGTTTTTT. Amino acid sequence: CASSLVFLLAGELFF.

The gene calls are TRBV7-8 and TRBJ2-1, with TRBD2 identical over 7 bases. With V trimmed by 5 bases and J by 4 bases, 11 bases remained unmatched. CDR3 length equals 16 residues. In germline, CDR1 is SGHVS, CDR2 FQNEAQ. In DNA form, the CDR3 reads TGTGCCAGCAGCCCCCCCCCACTAGCGTCTTACAATGAGCAGTTCTTC. Protein product: CASSPPPLASYNEQFF. Together with reference TRBV7-8 and TRBJ2-1, the CDR3 gives the full variable domain: GAGVSQSPRYKVAKRGQDVALRCDPISGHVSLFWYQQALGQGPEFLTYFQNEAQLDKSGLPSDRFFAERPEGSVSTLKIQRTQQEDSAVYLCASSPPPLASYNEQFFGPGTRLTVL.

J is TRBJ1-3 and V is TRBV19; D not resolved. Germline values: CDR1 LNHDA, CDR2 SQIVND (reference sequence). The V end was cut by 5 bases, the J end by 0 bases, with 11 bases between. This CDR3 comprises 15 residues. CDR3 in amino acids: CASSSGLFSGNTIYF. The CDR3 DNA reads TGTGCCAGTAGTTCCGGACTGTTCTCTGGAAACACCATATATTTT.

The V and J genes are TRBV2 and TRBJ1-2; 8 bases fit TRBD1. CDR3 length equals 14 residues. Germline V gene sequence: CDR1 SNHLY, CDR2 FYNNEI. The J segment lost 6 bases and the V segment lost 9 bases, leaving 12 bases of the junction unmatched. CDR3: CARGGRGHIDGYTF. The CDR3 bases are TGTGCCAGAGGAGGCAGGGGGCATATCGATGGCTACACCTTC. The full variable domain, its missing parts supplied by reference TRBV2 and TRBJ1-2, is EPEVTQTPSHQVTQMGQEVILRCVPISNHLYFYWYRQILGQKVEFLVSFYNNEISEKSEIFDDQFSVERPDGSNFTLKIRSTKLEDSAMYFCARGGRGHIDGYTFGSGTRLTVV.

The rearrangement links TRBV27 to TRBJ2-3; TRBD2 might be the D (6 bases). V dropped 0 bases and J dropped 4 bases, with 17 bases sitting between them. Germline lookup yields CDR1 MNHEY and CDR2 SMNVEV (reference sequence). This CDR3 has 17 residues. CDR3 protein: CASSLSGLAWGADTQYF. In DNA form, the CDR3 reads TGTGCCAGCAGTTTATCGGGGCTAGCGTGGGGTGCAGATACGCAGTATTTT.

This chain uses TRBV12-5 with TRBJ1-1; D is ambiguous. Germline V gene sequence: CDR1 LGHNT, CDR2 FRNRAP. Trimming removed 3 bases at V and 0 bases at J, with 11 bases between. This CDR3 contains 15 residues. The DNA for the CDR3 is TGTGCTAGTGGTTTCCGACGGGGTATGAACACTGAAGCTTTCTTT. It encodes CASGFRRGMNTEAFF.

V is TRBV7-9 and J is TRBJ1-2, with TRBD1 matching over 7 bases. V dropped 5 bases and J dropped 1; count of bases not matched to a gene: 4. Germline V lookup: CDR1 SEHNR, CDR2 FQNEAQ (reference sequence). CDR3 length: 14 residues. The CDR3 here is CASSLRDSNYGYTF. The DNA for the CDR3 is TGTGCCAGCAGCCTCCGGGACAGTAACTATGGCTACACCTTC.

The chain couples TRBV4-3 to TRBJ1-6, with D uncertain. This CDR3 has 14 residues. V was clipped by 0 bases and J by 10 bases, with 10 bases between them. Per the germline V gene, CDR1 is LGHNA and CDR2 is YSLEER. This CDR3 is CASSQDSGWSPLHF. As DNA, the CDR3 is TGCGCCAGCAGCCAAGATTCAGGATGGTCACCCCTCCACTTT.

This chain joins TRBV30 and TRBJ1-1; D might be TRBD1 (5 bases). The CDR3 length is 13 residues. The germline V gene has CDR1 GTSNPN and CDR2 SVGIG (reference sequence). Trimming left V 2 bases short and J 4 bases short, with 11 bases between. CDR3 sequence (DNA): TGTGCCTGGAGTTCAGAGGGGCGCACTGAAGCTTTCTTT. This sequence encodes CAWSSEGRTEAFF.